This entry describes one T cell receptor (beta chain). CDR1 SNHLY and CDR2 FYNNEI come from the germline V gene. Between the trimmed V and J ends, which lost 11 bases and 3 bases, there was a span of 15 bases. The CDR3 loop spans 13 amino acids. Clones were sequenced by immunoSEQ multiplex PCR, and TCRdb holds only the in-frame ones, with some missing. The table shows over 100,000 clones, with approximately 88% occurring only once. These data originate in a study of blood T cell repertoires in COVID-19. In the study overall: Researchers got acute and convalescent COVID-19 samples from the United States, Italy and Spain. In each case, the material was cDNA or gDNA derived from T cells, B-cell-depleted T cells, or PBMCs.

The sequence was collected from a human donor in a cohort sampled during active COVID-19. This chain joins TRBV2 and TRBJ2-3; maybe TRBD2 (5 bases). The sample consisted of peripheral blood. DNA for the CDR3: TGTGCCGGACTCTACGATGTGACAGATACGCAGTATTTT. Translation gives CAGLYDVTDTQYF. The full variable domain, completed using reference TRBV2 and TRBJ2-3, is EPEVTQTPSHQVTQMGQEVILRCVPISNHLYFYWYRQILGQKVEFLVSFYNNEISEKSEIFDDQFSVERPDGSNFTLKIRSTKLEDSAMYFCAGLYDVTDTQYFGPGTRLTVL.